This T cell receptor (beta chain) is drawn from a study of human T cells and chemical hapten exposure. On the study more broadly: Sensitization used 2% DPC on roughly 2 cm by roughly 2 cm upper inner arm skin. Diphenylcyclopropenone was administered weekly to the scalp of patients throughout the approximately 23-week study. Minor volume differences among pooled libraries chiefly drove per-sample TCR yield variation.

Separate cDNA molecules received unique molecular identifiers, which the library attached to them. Using its own MiXCR run on the RACE reads, TCRdb lists one record per CDR3 protein. The table lists about 380,000 distinct CDR3 sequences, more than 4.5% of them singletons. Trimming at V came to 3 bases and at J to 6 bases, leaving 0 bases not matched to a gene. The CDR3 contains 13 residues. The germline CDR1 and CDR2 sequences are SGHDT and YYEEEE. This clonotype has a count of ten or more. The time point here: patch test 1, 2 weeks after DPC sensitization. Treatment: therapeutic diphenylcyclopropenone sensitization with weekly scalp DPC.

The material was whole blood, obtained in connection with sensitization to the hapten diphenylcyclopropenone (DPC). The sequence was obtained from a woman aged 45-59 years with alopecia areata. Some clones in this sample may be carry-over from other donors' samples. The chain carries TRBV5-6 and TRBJ1-5, with TRBD1 matching over 10 bases. CDR3 sequence reads: CASSWDRGQPQHF. CDR3 bases: TGTGCCAGCAGCTGGGACAGGGGTCAGCCCCAGCATTTT.